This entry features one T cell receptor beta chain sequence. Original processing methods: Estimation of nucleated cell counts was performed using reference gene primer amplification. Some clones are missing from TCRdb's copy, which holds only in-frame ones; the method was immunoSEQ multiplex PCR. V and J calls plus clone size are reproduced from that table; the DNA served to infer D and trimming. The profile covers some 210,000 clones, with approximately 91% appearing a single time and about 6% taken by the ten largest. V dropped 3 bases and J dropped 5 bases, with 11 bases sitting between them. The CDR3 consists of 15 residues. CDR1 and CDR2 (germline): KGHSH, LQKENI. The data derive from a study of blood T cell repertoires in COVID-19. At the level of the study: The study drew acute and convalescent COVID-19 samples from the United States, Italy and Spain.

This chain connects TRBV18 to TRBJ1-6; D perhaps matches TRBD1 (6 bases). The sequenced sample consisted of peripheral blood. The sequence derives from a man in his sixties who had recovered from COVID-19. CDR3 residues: CASSPRDINNSPLHF. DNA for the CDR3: TGTGCCAGCTCACCCCGGGACATAAATAATTCACCCCTCCACTTT.